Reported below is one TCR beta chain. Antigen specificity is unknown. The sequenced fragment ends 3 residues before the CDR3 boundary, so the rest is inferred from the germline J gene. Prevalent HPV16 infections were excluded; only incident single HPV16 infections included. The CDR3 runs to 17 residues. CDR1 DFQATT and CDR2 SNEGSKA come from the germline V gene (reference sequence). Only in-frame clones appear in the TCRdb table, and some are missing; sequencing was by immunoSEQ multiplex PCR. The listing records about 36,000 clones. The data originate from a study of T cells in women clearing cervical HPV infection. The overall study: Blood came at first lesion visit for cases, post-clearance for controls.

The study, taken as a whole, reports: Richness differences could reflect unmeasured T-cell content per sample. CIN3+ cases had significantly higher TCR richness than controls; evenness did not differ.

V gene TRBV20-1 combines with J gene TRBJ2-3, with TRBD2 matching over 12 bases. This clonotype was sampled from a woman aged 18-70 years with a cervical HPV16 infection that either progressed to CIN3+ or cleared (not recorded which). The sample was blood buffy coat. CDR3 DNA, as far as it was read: TGCAGTGCTAGAGATGTCGGACTAGCGGGGACAACGGGCACG. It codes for CSARDVGLAGTTGT. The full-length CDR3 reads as CSARDVGLAGTTGTQYF.